This T cell receptor beta chain was sequenced in a study of T cell responses to AZD1222 COVID-19 vaccine (dated by TCRdb to about 2021). Regarding the study in general: A total of around 240 trial participants underwent TCR sequencing, of whom approximately 210 received two doses of AZD1222 and some 25 received two doses of the MenACWY control vaccine. Trial participants were enrolled by age into 18-55, 56-69 and 70-plus year subgroups, with approximately 150, 28 and 58 TCR-sequenced participants respectively.

Taken with the paper, the label for time point translates to: about 28 days (+/-7) after the second vaccine dose. AZD1222 recipients given second doses at about 4 weeks or at about 12 weeks were pooled, since spike-specific TCR depth and breadth were not found to differ between the two schedules. The vaccinee samples were drawn from two UK trials, COV001 and COV002, one of which was a single-blind randomized controlled phase 2/3 trial testing AZD1222 (ChAdOx1 nCoV-19) in healthy adults. For TCRbeta chain sequencing, PBMC samples from trial participants were taken at day 0 and at day 28 after the second dose. The CDR3 regions of human TCRbeta chains were analyzed by immunosequencing. The authors' pipeline ran thus. Repertoire TCRs were matched against a reference library of SARS-CoV-2-specific TCRs generated with the MIRA antigen-specificity platform. Breadth was defined as the fraction of unique TCRs that were SARS-CoV-2-associated. Depth was defined as the fraction of total T cells that were SARS-CoV-2-associated. Using the MIRA data, each spike-specific TCR was mapped to the spike region that the TCR reacts to and placed in a CD4 or CD8 class. Log10-transformed breadth and depth values were compared by one-way ANOVA with Sidak's multiple comparisons tests. Sourced from immuneACCESS, this table was stored by TCRdb with only in-frame sequences that have V and J called. A share of the clones is absent; for the studies checked, an unresolved V gene accounts for under half, and the remainder has no known explanation. Clone size and the V and J calls come from that table; the DNA yielded D and trimming. The sample table shows around 50,000 clones, and 86% are seen once. The top ten clonotypes cover 5.5% to 8% of the sample.

What the study reported, not specific to this receptor: After two AZD1222 doses, both the breadth and the depth of spike-specific TCRs were significantly higher than at day 0 and than in MenACWY recipients. Conclusions about previously exposed vaccinees were limited because only six AZD1222 recipients were SARS-CoV-2 seropositive at baseline. Participants were mostly white British, with more females than males. The authors suggested clonal diversity may have been underestimated. Vaccine-associated CD4 TCRs spanned the whole spike protein, with dominant responses in regions 160-218 and 743-854. Reportedly, almost half of the unique spike-specific TCRs recognized epitopes lying outside the regions that are mutated in the B.1.351 and B.1.1.7 variants. In the small 56-69-year group, the increase in depth fell short of significance, most likely because of low power. Because no day 14 peak-response samples were available, the repertoires could be characterized only after the peak T cell response.

To note about this clone: Which antigen it targets is not known. Base qualities are missing; no much larger clone stands one base away.

The V and J ends are trimmed by 0 bases and 0 bases, leaving 10 bases between them. CDR1 and CDR2 are drawn from the germline V gene: SGDLS, YYNGEE. The CDR3 starts with the cysteine, ends with the phenylalanine, and has 16 residues. The kept DNA is CDR3 alone, 48 bases in frame from the first base. This chain is built from TRBV9 and TRBJ1-3, with the identity of the D gene unclear. This TCR was sampled from an adult who received the AZD1222 COVID-19 vaccine. Specimen: peripheral blood, collected 28 days after the second AZD1222 dose. The CDR3 region: CASSVEVRGSGNTIYF. The DNA sequence follows: TGTGCCAGCAGCGTAGAGGTCCGGGGCTCTGGAAACACCATATATTTT.